The 24 T cell receptor beta chains below were found in one sample sequenced in a study of T cells in Graves' hyperthyroidism and ophthalmopathy. RNA transcripts served as the template for amplifying TCR beta CDR3 regions. RT-PCR in the first round (using the HTBI primer set) targeted the TCR CDR3. Each CDR3 protein is one row after TCRdb ran MiXCR on the multiplex PCR reads. The data hold nearly 750,000 distinct CDR3 sequences, with approximately 36% observed a single time. The sequencing input was blood. These receptors were taken from a woman aged 40 to 49 with Graves' hyperthyroidism.

This clonotype appeared a single time. The chain couples TRBV19 to TRBJ2-7; the D gene is possibly TRBD1 (5 bases). This CDR3 spans 15 amino acids. Trimming stripped 5 bases from V and 1 base from J, with 15 bases between. Germline V gene sequence: CDR1 LNHDA, CDR2 SQIVND (reference sequence). The chain's CDR3 is CASSLGPNRSYEQYF. The CDR3 coding sequence is TGTGCCAGTAGTCTGGGGCCCAACCGTTCCTACGAGCAGTACTTC.

The rearrangement links TRBV6-6 to TRBJ1-1; D is undetermined. The CDR3 loop spans 14 amino acids. The germline gives CDR1 MNHNY, CDR2 SVGAGI (reference sequence). V lost 0 bases and J 1 base, leaving 6 bases between the germline ends. CDR3 amino acids: CASSYSRPNTEAFF. The CDR3 nucleotides are TGTGCCAGCAGTTACTCGAGACCGAACACTGAAGCTTTCTTT.

This chain connects TRBV9 to TRBJ2-7; TRBD1 matches at 9 bases. V was pared by 4 bases and J by 5 bases, with 7 bases of the junction left unmatched. There are 14 residues in the CDR3. Germline V lookup: CDR1 SGDLS, CDR2 YYNGEE. The CDR3 coding sequence is TGTGCCAGCAGCCACCGGGACAGGGTAAACGAGCAGTACTTC. It codes for CASSHRDRVNEQYF.

In this sample, this clonotype turned up many times. The chain recombines TRBV12-3 or TRBV12-4 with TRBJ2-5; D remains ambiguous. CDR3 length: 13 residues. The V end was cut by 8 bases, the J end by 2 bases, with 12 bases between. CDR3 protein: CASSYTMQETQYF. CDR3 coding DNA: TGTGCCAGCTCCTACACAATGCAAGAGACCCAGTACTTC.

The chain joins TRBV7-9 to TRBJ1-3; TRBD1 is a possible D gene (5 bases). V dropped 7 bases and J dropped 0 bases, with 19 bases sitting between them. This CDR3 is 17 amino acids long. The germline V gene has CDR1 SEHNR and CDR2 FQNEAQ (reference sequence). The DNA for the CDR3 is TGTGCCAGCAAAAGGGGATCGTCGTGGGCCTCTGGAAACACCATATATTTT. Its protein is CASKRGSSWASGNTIYF. Full variable domain (rest looked up from reference TRBV7-9 and TRBJ1-3): DTGVSQNPRHKITKRGQNVTFRCDPISEHNRLYWYRQTLGQGPEFLTYFQNEAQLEKSRLLSDRFSAERPKGSFSTLEIQRTEQGDSAMYLCASKRGSSWASGNTIYFGEGSWLTVV.

J is TRBJ1-6 and V is TRBV14; a weak D match, TRBD1 (5 bases). Per germline, CDR1 SGHDN and CDR2 FVKESK. V lost 4 bases and J lost 8, with 18 bases in between. CDR3 length: 16 amino acids. The CDR3 coding sequence is TGTGCCAGCAGCCGCCAACCCGGGACGCAGGATTCACCCCTCCACTTT. Translation: CASSRQPGTQDSPLHF.

This clonotype turned up a few times. The V and J genes are TRBV5-1 and TRBJ2-5, with D possibly matching TRBD1 (6 bases). The germline gives CDR1 SGHRS, CDR2 YFSETQ. The CDR3 totals 14 residues. V was pared by 1 base and J by 4 bases, with 11 bases between. The DNA for the CDR3 is TGCGCCAGCAGCTTGCAGGGGCAGGGAGAGACCCAGTACTTC. It encodes CASSLQGQGETQYF.

The V and J genes are TRBV27 and TRBJ1-2; no clear D. This CDR3 has 15 amino acids. Trimming shortened V by 4 bases and J by 0 bases, and 12 bases separated the two germline ends. CDR1 is MNHEY and CDR2 is SMNVEV in the germline V gene (reference sequence). The CDR3: CASSSSRGTNYGYTF. The CDR3 nucleotides are TGTGCCAGCAGTTCCTCCCGGGGAACTAACTATGGCTACACCTTC.

This clonotype showed up many times. This sequence joins TRBV7-6 and TRBJ1-2, with 10 bases aligning to TRBD1. The CDR3 has 15 amino acids. Germline V gene lookup returns CDR1 SGHVS and CDR2 FNYEAQ. V lost 5 bases to trimming and J lost 7 bases; unmatched junction nucleotides: 10. CDR3 sequence (DNA): TGTGCCAGCAGCACTCACATGGGACAGGGGCTTGGCTACACCTTC. This encodes CASSTHMGQGLGYTF.

This clonotype was seen ten or more times. The gene calls are TRBV7-2 and TRBJ1-2; perhaps TRBD1 as D (6 bases). The CDR3 is 15 residues long. Germline loops: CDR1 SGHTA, CDR2 FQGNSA. V shed 3 bases and J shed 4 bases, with 15 bases lying between them. This chain's CDR3 is CASSLDSQYLYGYTF. Here the CDR3 DNA reads TGTGCCAGCAGCTTGGACAGTCAGTACCTCTATGGCTACACCTTC.

This clonotype has only one observation. The J gene is TRBJ1-5, the V gene TRBV5-1; no reliable D call. V lost 2 bases and J lost 1, with 4 bases in between. CDR1 is SGHRS and CDR2 is YFSETQ in the germline V gene. The CDR3 has 13 amino acids. The chain's CDR3 is CASSLHSNQPQHF. CDR3 bases: TGCGCCAGCAGCTTACACAGCAATCAGCCCCAGCATTTT.

In its sample, this clonotype was seen a few times. The gene calls are TRBV30 and TRBJ2-7, with 8 bases aligning to TRBD1. CDR3 length equals 12 residues. Trimming cost V 0 bases and J 5 bases; bases outside gene matches: 0. The germline CDR1 and CDR2 sequences are GTSNPN and SVGIG (reference sequence). DNA for the CDR3: TGTGCCTGGAGTGTACAGGGGGACGAGCAGTACTTC. Translated, it gives CAWSVQGDEQYF.

The chain combines TRBV4-1 with TRBJ2-7; 9 bases agree with TRBD1. The V segment lost 2 bases and the J segment 6 bases; nucleotides outside the gene matches: 11. CDR1 MGHRA and CDR2 YSYEKL come from the germline V gene. This CDR3 contains 16 residues. The DNA of the CDR3 is TGCGCCAGCAGCCAACTCCAGGGACAGGGTAAGGCCGAGCAGTACTTC. It codes for CASSQLQGQGKAEQYF.

This clonotype was counted at least ten times. The V gene is TRBV7-2, the J gene TRBJ1-1, with D unresolved. Germline V lookup: CDR1 SGHTA, CDR2 FQGNSA. The CDR3 covers 14 residues. V lost 3 bases, J lost 4 bases, and 12 bases lay in between. The CDR3: CASSLPASGTEAFF. The CDR3, as DNA: TGTGCCAGCAGCTTGCCGGCCTCGGGCACTGAAGCTTTCTTT.

The J gene is TRBJ2-7, the V gene TRBV29-1; D unclear. Germline V gene sequence: CDR1 SQVTM, CDR2 ANQGSEA. The V end was cut by 8 bases, the J end by 4 bases, with 15 bases between. This CDR3 region has 12 residues. In DNA form, the CDR3 reads TGCAGCTTGGTCCAGGACGAGTACGAGCAGTACTTC. Residues: CSLVQDEYEQYF.

The chain employs TRBV29-1 and TRBJ1-5; D call uncertain. Trimming cost V 6 bases and J 5 bases, with 14 bases left between them. Germline V gives CDR1 SQVTM, CDR2 ANQGSEA. This CDR3 contains 13 residues. CDR3 amino acids: CSVARGDDQPQHF. The CDR3 nucleotides are TGCAGCGTCGCTCGGGGTGACGATCAGCCCCAGCATTTT.

Regarding this clonotype: This may stem from a read error, because a much larger clone lies one nucleotide away. V usage is TRBV7-2 and J usage is TRBJ1-2, with a possible D match to TRBD1 (5 bases). In germline, CDR1 is SGHTA, CDR2 FQGNSA. The CDR3 has 15 residues. This chain's CDR3 is CAGSFDGGVYYGYTF. The CDR3 DNA reads as TGTGCCGGCAGCTTCGACGGAGGGGTGTACTATGGCTACACCTTC.

A few counts support this clonotype. V usage is TRBV6-6 and J usage is TRBJ1-4, with 9 positions matching TRBD1. The DNA end lines up better with TRBJ2-2; the J call may be wrong. Germline values: CDR1 MNHNY, CDR2 SVGAGI (reference sequence). The CDR3 is 15 amino acids. The CDR3 DNA is TGTGCCAGCAGATTCCCGGGACAGGGAACCTCGGAGCTGTTTTTT. This gives the protein CASRFPGQGTSELFF.

This clonotype was detected many times. The V gene is TRBV7-9, the J gene TRBJ1-3; D is ambiguous. Germline loops: CDR1 SEHNR, CDR2 FQNEAQ (reference sequence). Trimming stripped 2 bases from V and 4 bases from J, with 12 bases between. The CDR3 contains 15 residues. The CDR3 protein is CASSLSGVEGNTIYF. CDR3 DNA sequence: TGTGCCAGCAGCTTATCAGGCGTGGAAGGAAACACCATATATTTT.

This clonotype was recorded only once. The J gene is TRBJ1-2, the V gene TRBV4-3; D perhaps matches TRBD1 (5 bases). V lost 4 bases to trimming and J lost 3 bases, with 27 bases between them. Germline lookup yields CDR1 LGHNA and CDR2 YSLEER. CDR3 length equals 19 residues. The CDR3 DNA is TGCGCCAGCAGCCTGTTTCCCCGGAAGACACATTCGGGGGACTATGGCTACACCTTC. Translation gives CASSLFPRKTHSGDYGYTF.

The J gene is TRBJ2-7, the V gene TRBV4-3; D might be TRBD1 (6 bases). The CDR3 runs 14 residues. V was cut by 4 bases and J by 4 bases, with 14 bases left in between. Germline V gene data show CDR1 as LGHNA and CDR2 as YSLEER. The CDR3 loop is CASSLNRVAYEQYF. Written as DNA, the CDR3 is TGCGCCAGCAGCCTTAACAGGGTTGCTTACGAGCAGTACTTC.

This clonotype was observed many times. This CDR3 is CSASVEAPDQPQHF. CDR3 DNA: TGCAGTGCTAGTGTGGAGGCTCCGGATCAGCCCCAGCATTTT. This chain links TRBV20-1 with TRBJ1-5; the D is unclear. V gave up 3 bases and J gave up 5 bases, with 14 bases separating them. The V gene's germline CDR1 is DFQATT and CDR2 SNEGSKA (reference sequence). The CDR3 is 14 amino acids.

This clonotype was observed many times. This chain joins TRBV24-1 and TRBJ1-5, with D possibly TRBD1 on 6 matching bases. With 9 bases removed from V and 0 bases from J, the gap between germline ends came to 20 bases. This CDR3 comprises 17 residues. The germline CDR1 and CDR2 sequences are KGHDR and SFDVKD. The DNA of the CDR3 is TGTGCCACCTCCCGCGGAGGGGGTTCTTATAGCAATCAGCCCCAGCATTTT. This sequence encodes CATSRGGGSYSNQPQHF.

The chain couples TRBV10-3 to TRBJ1-2; TRBD1 agrees at 7 bases. In germline, CDR1 is ENHRY, CDR2 SYGVKD. CDR3 length: 15 residues. Losses at the gene ends were 2 bases for V and 4 bases for J; bases not matched to a gene: 7. CDR3 DNA: TGTGCCATCAGTGAGCCAGGGGGGTTTAGCTATGGCTACACCTTC. Its protein is CAISEPGGFSYGYTF.